The 3 T cell receptor beta chains listed next were all sequenced from one sample in a study of shared clonotypes between healthy human individuals. The table came from immunoSEQ multiplex PCR; TCRdb's copy has only in-frame clones and leaves some out. Among some 530,000 clones listed, about 72% were seen once. The sequenced material came from PBMCs. All receptors come from a middle-aged woman in good health. Some clones in this sample may be carry-over from other donors' samples.

The chain combines TRBV7-2 with TRBJ2-7; 9 bases are shared with TRBD1. The junction had 3 bases not matched to a gene; V was cut back by 3 bases and J by 0 bases. CDR3 size: 15 residues. Germline CDR1 SGHTA, CDR2 FQGNSA. CDR3 bases: TGTGCCAGCAGCTTGGCGGGACAGGGCTCCTACGAGCAGTACTTC. Amino acids: CASSLAGQGSYEQYF.

About this clone itself: This is likely an artifact of a read error, given a far larger clone one base away. At the DNA level, this CDR3 is encoded by other sequences in the same sample as well. The chain links TRBV2 to TRBJ1-5; D might be TRBD1 (5 bases). Trimming left V 9 bases short and J 9 bases short, with 18 bases between. This CDR3 comprises 13 residues. CDR1 is SNHLY and CDR2 is FYNNEI in the germline V gene. The DNA for the CDR3 is TGTGCCAGTCACGGGACGGGGAAGGTGCCCCAGCATTTT. Protein product: CASHGTGKVPQHF. The whole variable domain, remainder taken from reference TRBV2 and TRBJ1-5, is EPEVTQTPSHQVTQMGQEVILRCVPISNHLYFYWYRQILGQKVEFLVSFYNNEISEKSEIFDDQFSVERPDGSNFTLKIRSTKLEDSAMYFCASHGTGKVPQHFGDGTRLSIL.

The CDR3 sequence is CASSRDRGATNEKLFF. DNA for the CDR3: TGTGCCAGCAGTCGGGACAGGGGTGCAACTAATGAAAAACTGTTTTTT. This chain joins TRBV2 and TRBJ1-4; 10 bases line up with TRBD1. Germline V lookup: CDR1 SNHLY, CDR2 FYNNEI. V gave up 5 bases and J gave up 0 bases; unmatched junction bases: 3. This CDR3 spans 16 amino acids.